These 18 T cell receptor beta chains came from one sample sequenced in a study of OX40 agonist ivuxolimab in advanced cancers. Sequencing was performed with immunoSEQ multiplex PCR; in TCRdb, only in-frame clones are kept and a portion is missing. Seen here are some 69,000 clones, more than 80% observed once, and the top ten hold 0.5% to 0.55%. The sample here was CD4+ or CD8+ T cells sorted from blood, taken in a trial of the OX40 agonist ivuxolimab. All receptors come from an adult with an advanced solid tumor such as melanoma, head and neck, liver or kidney cancer.

This clone occurred a few times. The gene calls are TRBV14 and TRBJ2-5, with D perhaps TRBD1 (6 bases). The CDR3 is made up of 14 amino acids. Germline V lookup: CDR1 SGHDN, CDR2 FVKESK. Trimming took off 2 bases at V and 8 bases at J, with 15 bases between the two ends. For the CDR3, the DNA is TGTGCCAGCAGCCAAAACCGGGACAAGTTAACCCAGTACTTC. It is translated as CASSQNRDKLTQYF.

This chain uses TRBV6-1 with TRBJ2-1; D unclear. CDR1 and CDR2 from the germline V gene are MNHNS and SASEGT. V lost 6 bases and J lost 6, with 6 bases in between. The CDR3 covers 11 residues. The CDR3 region is CASSQTNEQFF. The CDR3 DNA reads as TGTGCCAGCAGCCAAACCAATGAGCAGTTCTTC.

This clone has just a few counts. V usage is TRBV29-1 and J usage is TRBJ1-1, with unresolved D. Trimming cost V 5 bases and J 2 bases, with 12 bases left between them. CDR3 length equals 13 residues. CDR1 and CDR2 (germline): SQVTM, ANQGSEA. The CDR3 region has the DNA TGCAGCGTTCCTATGGCGGGAAACACTGAAGCTTTCTTT. This translates into CSVPMAGNTEAFF.

The chain links TRBV2 to TRBJ2-3, with D unresolved. With 6 bases removed from V and 8 bases from J, the gap between germline ends came to 9 bases. From germline, CDR1 is SNHLY and CDR2 FYNNEI. The CDR3 runs to 11 residues. CDR3 sequence: CASSPGVTQYF. The CDR3 DNA follows: TGTGCCAGCAGCCCTGGGGTTACGCAGTATTTT.

The chain is built from TRBV19 and TRBJ1-5; no firm D call. V lost 7 bases, J lost 7 bases, and 14 bases lay in between. Per germline, CDR1 LNHDA and CDR2 SQIVND (reference sequence). This CDR3 has 13 amino acids. This chain's CDR3 is CASKAGVWQPQHF. CDR3 nucleotides: TGTGCCAGTAAGGCAGGCGTCTGGCAGCCCCAGCATTTT.

This clone has a count of ten or more. This sequence joins TRBV5-1 and TRBJ1-1; the match to TRBD1 covers 7 bases. The germline V gene encodes CDR1 SGHRS and CDR2 YFSETQ. V trimming: 3 bases; J trimming: 5 bases; junction bases outside the gene matches: 7. The CDR3 runs 14 residues. The CDR3 nucleotides read TGCGCCAGCAGCTCAGAACAGGGGAGGACTGAAGCTTTCTTT. Protein sequence: CASSSEQGRTEAFF.

The rearrangement joins TRBV28 to TRBJ1-2, with unresolved D. The CDR3 is made up of 12 amino acids. Germline V lookup: CDR1 MDHEN, CDR2 SYDVKM. Trimming stripped 2 bases from V and 5 bases from J, with 6 bases between. The CDR3 DNA reads TGTGCCAGCAGTTTAAACCTATATGGCTACACCTTC. Its protein is CASSLNLYGYTF.

This clone was counted a single time. The chain joins TRBV6-1 to TRBJ2-7; a possible D gene is TRBD1 (5 bases). CDR3 size: 10 residues. The V end was cut by 11 bases, the J end by 5 bases, with 10 bases between. Germline V gives CDR1 MNHNS, CDR2 SASEGT. CDR3: CAVGVNEQYF. The CDR3, as DNA: TGTGCCGTAGGGGTCAACGAGCAGTACTTC.

Here the CDR3 reads CASSVGGTGMDIQYF. The CDR3, as DNA: TGTGCCAGTAGTGTAGGAGGGACAGGGATGGACATTCAGTACTTC. The chain links TRBV19 to TRBJ2-4, with 9 bases aligning to TRBD1. The CDR3 covers 15 residues. Germline CDR1 and CDR2: LNHDA and SQIVND (reference sequence). With 5 bases clipped from V and 8 bases from J, the junction kept 10 bases outside the gene matches.

The chain has TRBV19 and TRBJ2-5; no definite D call. V was trimmed by 3 bases and J by 6 bases, leaving 2 bases between them. Germline-derived CDR1 and CDR2 are LNHDA and SQIVND (reference sequence). The CDR3 consists of 10 residues. DNA of the CDR3: TGTGCCAGTAGTATGAAGACCCAGTACTTC. This gives the protein CASSMKTQYF.

The chain joins TRBV15 to TRBJ2-5; TRBD2 is a possible D gene (6 bases). Germline CDR1 LNHNV, CDR2 YYDKDF (reference sequence). The CDR3 has 14 residues. Trimming took off 1 base at V and 4 bases at J, with 10 bases between the two ends. The CDR3 loop reads CATSRGGETETQYF. The CDR3 DNA reads TGTGCCACCAGCAGAGGGGGGGAGACAGAGACCCAGTACTTC.

The chain has TRBV18 and TRBJ2-3; D unclear. Trimming removed 2 bases at V and 6 bases at J, with 12 bases between. Germline V gene lookup returns CDR1 KGHSH and CDR2 LQKENI. This CDR3 spans 14 amino acids. Written as DNA, the CDR3 is TGTGCCAGCTCACCAGCGCTATCCGAGGATACGCAGTATTTT. It is translated as CASSPALSEDTQYF.

In its sample, this clone was seen once. The V call is TRBV19, the J call TRBJ2-7, with 7 bases fitting TRBD1. V lost 9 bases and J lost 11; bases outside the gene matches: 4. Germline assignment: CDR1 LNHDA and CDR2 SQIVND (reference sequence). The CDR3 contains 9 residues. Here the CDR3 reads CARQGKKYF. Written as DNA, the CDR3 is TGTGCCAGACAGGGGAAAAAGTACTTC.

The CDR3 sequence is CATHEADSYNEQFF. The CDR3 DNA is TGTGCCACCCACGAAGCCGACTCCTACAATGAGCAGTTCTTC. The J gene is TRBJ2-1, the V gene TRBV6-5; no clear D gene. Germline V gives CDR1 MNHEY, CDR2 SVGAGI. This CDR3 is built from 14 residues. V lost 10 bases and J lost 0, with 13 bases in between.

This chain links TRBV4-3 with TRBJ2-2; 8 bases line up with TRBD2. V trimming: 4 bases; J trimming: 7 bases; junction bases outside the gene matches: 14. The CDR3 consists of 17 residues. The germline V gene encodes CDR1 LGHNA and CDR2 YSLEER. The CDR3 region has the DNA TGCGCCAGCAGCCGGGCGGGAAGCGGGAGTGCTGGCGGGGAGCTGTTTTTT. Translated: CASSRAGSGSAGGELFF.

This clone was seen a single time. CDR3 amino acids: CASSVRDTLTYEQYF. The CDR3, as DNA: TGTGCCAGCAGCGTCCGGGACACCCTAACCTACGAGCAGTACTTC. V and J are TRBV5-8 and TRBJ2-7; a possible D gene is TRBD1 (6 bases). The CDR3 contains 15 residues. V gave up 4 bases and J gave up 2 bases, with 16 bases separating them. Germline CDR1 reads SGHTS; CDR2 reads YDEGEE.

This clone has a handful of counts. This chain uses TRBV11-3 with TRBJ2-3; TRBD2 might be the D (5 bases). V lost 5 bases to trimming and J lost 4 bases, with 10 bases between them. CDR3 length: 13 residues. Per germline, CDR1 SGHNT and CDR2 YENEEA. The CDR3 spells CASSPRGSDTQYF. CDR3 in DNA: TGTGCCAGCAGCCCCCGGGGATCAGATACGCAGTATTTT.

V gene TRBV10-2 combines with J gene TRBJ2-5, with D possibly TRBD2 on 5 matching bases. Trimming stripped 2 bases from V and 3 bases from J, with 10 bases between. The CDR3 sequence is 14 residues long. Germline V gene lookup returns CDR1 WSHSY and CDR2 SAAADI. CDR3 in DNA: TGCGCCAGCAGTGAGCCGCCCGGGGAAGAGACCCAGTACTTC. Amino acids: CASSEPPGEETQYF.